This TCR beta chain was profiled in a study of cytomegalovirus exposure and HLA in healthy donors. Notes on the study in general: It was reported that TCR beta sequences correctly inferred the HLA-A and HLA-B alleles for most subjects. Earlier analysis yielded a pattern in which most TCR beta V segments were productive about 87% or about 30% of the time.

Amplification used 60 Vbeta primers and 13 Jbeta primers. Assay: immunoSEQ multiplex PCR; the TCRdb copy retains only in-frame clones and omits some. Its clone listing holds approximately 100,000 clones. As concerns this clone: Its antigen is currently unknown.

Germline CDR1 and CDR2: MNHNY and SVGAGI (reference sequence). The CDR3 length is 16 residues. V gave up 4 bases and J gave up 1 base; unmatched junction bases: 8. Sequenced material: PBMCs. The chain has TRBV6-6 and TRBJ2-7; 9 bases line up with TRBD1. This clonotype was sampled from a man between 35 and 55 years old in good health and CMV-seronegative. In DNA, the CDR3 is TGTGCCAGCAGTTCCCACGGGGGACAGGGTTCCTACGAGCAGTACTTC. It is translated as CASSSHGGQGSYEQYF.